These 27 T cell receptor beta chains came from one sample sequenced in a study of shared clonotypes between healthy human individuals. The naive CD8 subset, CD45RO-negative cells positively selected for CCR7, excluded terminally differentiated effector memory CD45RA+ cells. Sequencing used immunoSEQ multiplex PCR; TCRdb keeps in-frame clones, though not all of them. The data hold roughly 1,800,000 clones, with around 96% observed a single time. The source material was naive CD8+ T cells sorted from blood. These receptor sequences come from a man aged 18 to 29 in good health.

The V call is TRBV6-4, the J call TRBJ2-7, with TRBD1 identical over 8 bases. CDR3 size: 14 residues. J was trimmed by 6 bases and V by 3 bases; bases with no gene match: 7. Looked up from germline, CDR1 is MRHNA and CDR2 is SNTAGT. CDR3 in DNA: TGTGCCAGCAGTGAGCGACAGGGGTTAGTCGAGCAGTACTTC. Its translation: CASSERQGLVEQYF.

V is TRBV25-1 and J is TRBJ2-7; D possibly corresponds to TRBD2 (6 bases). Looked up from germline, CDR1 is MGHDK and CDR2 is SYGVNS. This CDR3 spans 14 amino acids. V was cut by 2 bases and J by 1 base, with 9 bases left in between. The CDR3 nucleotides read TGTGCCAGCAGTGAAGCGCTAGCGTCCTACGAGCAGTACTTC. As protein: CASSEALASYEQYF.

Comments on this clone: Other DNA sequences within the sample encode an identical CDR3. V gene TRBV5-1 combines with J gene TRBJ2-7, with a possible D match to TRBD1 (5 bases). This CDR3 comprises 13 residues. V was clipped by 0 bases and J by 5 bases, with 9 bases between them. The germline CDR1 and CDR2 sequences are SGHRS and YFSETQ. Here the CDR3 reads CASSLAPGNEQYF. As DNA, the CDR3 is TGCGCCAGCAGCTTGGCCCCAGGGAACGAGCAGTACTTC.

This clone came up once. This chain joins TRBV25-1 and TRBJ2-1; D is ambiguous. Trimming took 2 bases from V and 0 from J, leaving 8 bases between them. The CDR3 spans 15 residues. CDR1 is MGHDK and CDR2 is SYGVNS in the germline V gene. CDR3 bases: TGTGCCAGCAGTGAAGGGTCGAGCTCCTACAATGAGCAGTTCTTC. Its protein is CASSEGSSSYNEQFF.

This sequence joins TRBV5-1 and TRBJ2-5, with 12 bases fitting TRBD2. The V gene's germline CDR1 is SGHRS and CDR2 YFSETQ. With V trimmed by 3 bases and J by 1 base, 4 bases remained unmatched. CDR3 size: 16 residues. The CDR3 sequence is CASSYSSGGAQETQYF. The CDR3 DNA reads TGCGCCAGCAGCTATTCTAGCGGGGGGGCCCAAGAGACCCAGTACTTC.

The table lists this clone with a count of one. The rearrangement uses TRBV5-1 and TRBJ1-2; D unresolved. Germline V lookup: CDR1 SGHRS, CDR2 YFSETQ. The V and J ends lost 7 bases and 0 bases respectively, with 16 bases between them. The CDR3 contains 15 residues. The CDR3 coding sequence is TGCGCCAGCCCCCCCTTCAAGAGAGCTAACTATGGCTACACCTTC. Amino acid sequence: CASPPFKRANYGYTF.

This clone has just one count. Other DNA sequences of this sample code for an identical CDR3. The genes are TRBV13 and TRBJ2-7, with D possibly TRBD2 on 6 matching bases. The CDR3 sequence is 13 residues long. The ends were cut back, 3 bases at V and 1 base at J, with 7 bases in the middle. CDR1 is PRHDT, CDR2 FYEKMQ, per germline (reference sequence). This CDR3 is CASSFGGSYEQYF. The CDR3 nucleotides are TGTGCCAGCAGCTTTGGGGGGTCCTACGAGCAGTACTTC.

The chain carries TRBV6-1 and TRBJ2-7, with D tentatively TRBD2 (5 bases). Germline CDR1 MNHNS, CDR2 SASEGT. The CDR3 is 13 residues long. V dropped 6 bases and J dropped 0 bases, with 9 bases sitting between them. Written as DNA, the CDR3 is TGTGCCAGCAGAGCGGAAAGCTCCTACGAGCAGTACTTC. Translating gives CASRAESSYEQYF.

The J gene is TRBJ1-1, the V gene TRBV2; no definite D call. Trimming stripped 2 bases from V and 8 bases from J, with 6 bases between. The germline gives CDR1 SNHLY, CDR2 FYNNEI. The CDR3 loop spans 11 amino acids. CDR3 DNA: TGTGCCAGCAGTGAAAGGGTCGAAGCTTTCTTT. Its translation: CASSERVEAFF.

This chain connects TRBV2 to TRBJ2-3, with D perhaps matching TRBD2 (5 bases). The CDR3 is made up of 15 amino acids. Between the trimmed V and J ends, which lost 2 bases and 0 bases, there was a span of 9 bases. Germline-derived CDR1 and CDR2 are SNHLY and FYNNEI. This CDR3 is CASSESSGSTDTQYF. The CDR3 bases are TGTGCCAGCAGTGAATCGAGCGGTAGCACAGATACGCAGTATTTT.

The chain carries TRBV7-9 and TRBJ2-1, with 9 nucleotides matching TRBD2. With 5 bases clipped from V and 3 bases from J, the junction kept 11 bases outside the gene matches. The CDR3 runs 17 residues. Germline V lookup: CDR1 SEHNR, CDR2 FQNEAQ (reference sequence). CDR3 residues: CASSPTLAGARYNEQFF. The CDR3 nucleotides are TGTGCCAGCAGCCCCACTTTAGCGGGGGCCCGCTACAATGAGCAGTTCTTC.

The table lists this clone with a few counts. The chain recombines TRBV7-6 with TRBJ2-7; possibly TRBD2 for D (5 bases). Germline values: CDR1 SGHVS, CDR2 FNYEAQ. CDR3 length: 11 amino acids. The V gene lost 7 bases and the J gene lost 5 bases, with 9 bases spanning the gap. In DNA, the CDR3 is TGTGCCAGCAACGACGGGAACGAGCAGTACTTC. Translating it yields CASNDGNEQYF.

Concerning this clone itself: Other DNA variants within this sample encode the same CDR3. The chain joins TRBV7-9 to TRBJ2-1; 9 bases fit TRBD2. The CDR3 totals 16 residues. Germline V gene lookup returns CDR1 SEHNR and CDR2 FQNEAQ (reference sequence). The V gene end was trimmed by 2 bases and the J gene end by 7 bases; junction bases not matched to a gene: 9. Here the CDR3 DNA reads TGTGCCAGCAGCTTACTTGCGGGGGGGCCTAGGAATGAGCAGTTCTTC. Translating gives CASSLLAGGPRNEQFF.

The chain employs TRBV30 and TRBJ1-1; D ambiguous. Trimming shortened V by 1 base and J by 5 bases, and 14 bases separated the two germline ends. The CDR3 is made up of 14 amino acids. Germline CDR1 reads GTSNPN; CDR2 reads SVGIG (reference sequence). The CDR3 nucleotides are TGTGCCTGGAGTGCCCCCCCACTAGAGACTGAAGCTTTCTTT. This codes for CAWSAPPLETEAFF.

The chain has TRBV7-2 and TRBJ2-7, with TRBD1 as a possible D gene (6 bases). V shed 6 bases and J shed 3 bases, with 15 bases lying between them. CDR1 and CDR2 from the germline V gene are SGHTA and FQGNSA. This CDR3 is 14 amino acids long. The CDR3 DNA sequence: TGTGCCAGCAGTTCGTCAGGGGTGGGCTACGAGCAGTACTTC. It translates to CASSSSGVGYEQYF.

The J gene is TRBJ1-2, the V gene TRBV28, with 7 bases identical to TRBD1. CDR1 is MDHEN, CDR2 SYDVKM, per germline. The CDR3 consists of 17 residues. Unmatched junction bases numbered 17, after V lost 5 bases and J lost 5 bases. The CDR3 nucleotides are TGTGCCAGCAGTCCTGACAGGGATACACCCCCGAATTATGGCTACACCTTC. It yields the protein CASSPDRDTPPNYGYTF.

The gene calls are TRBV15 and TRBJ1-4; D remains ambiguous. The CDR3 sequence is 15 residues long. Trimming removed 4 bases at V and 0 bases at J, with 9 bases between. The germline gives CDR1 LNHNV, CDR2 YYDKDF (reference sequence). The CDR3 reads CATSTLHPTNEKLFF. As DNA, the CDR3 is TGTGCCACCAGCACCCTACACCCAACTAATGAAAAACTGTTTTTT.

V is TRBV5-4 and J is TRBJ2-3; 11 bases line up with TRBD2. The CDR3 loop spans 14 amino acids. The V gene's germline CDR1 is SGHNT and CDR2 YYREEE (reference sequence). The junction had 5 bases not matched to a gene; V was cut back by 10 bases and J by 1 base. DNA for the CDR3: TGTGCCTCAACACTAGCGGGGGGCACAGATACGCAGTATTTT. Amino acid sequence: CASTLAGGTDTQYF.

V gene TRBV7-9 combines with J gene TRBJ2-3, with D maybe TRBD2 (5 bases). In germline, CDR1 is SEHNR, CDR2 FQNEAQ (reference sequence). V gave up 5 bases and J gave up 2 bases, with 14 bases separating them. CDR3 length: 15 residues. The CDR3 protein is CASSHLEGPTDTQYF. The CDR3 bases are TGTGCCAGCAGCCACCTCGAGGGCCCCACAGATACGCAGTATTTT.

This clone appeared once. The chain uses TRBV25-1 and TRBJ1-2; 7 bases are shared with TRBD1. This CDR3 has 18 amino acids. Germline V CDR1 and CDR2: MGHDK, SYGVNS. J lost 2 bases, V lost 7 bases, and 19 bases had no gene match. CDR3 DNA: TGTGCCAGCAAAACTCCGGGACAGCCCTTCGCGGGGAACTATGGCTACACCTTC. Amino acid sequence: CASKTPGQPFAGNYGYTF.

This clone was seen a single time. V usage is TRBV5-5 and J usage is TRBJ1-1; D is undetermined. This CDR3 has 14 amino acids. Germline CDR1 reads SGHKS; CDR2 reads YYEKEE (reference sequence). The V and J ends lost 0 bases and 1 base respectively, with 7 bases between them. The CDR3 spells CASSLGAGNTEAFF. The CDR3 DNA is TGTGCCAGCAGCTTGGGAGCAGGGAACACTGAAGCTTTCTTT.

The chain combines TRBV19 with TRBJ1-3, with 7 bases aligning to TRBD1. The junction had 9 bases not matched to a gene; V was cut back by 5 bases and J by 2 bases. The germline gives CDR1 LNHDA, CDR2 SQIVND (reference sequence). The CDR3 runs 16 residues. The CDR3 bases are TGTGCCAGTAGTGCCCCCGGGACAGATACTGGAAACACCATATATTTT. Translated: CASSAPGTDTGNTIYF.

The chain carries TRBV7-2 and TRBJ2-2; TRBD2 might be the D (7 bases). In germline, CDR1 is SGHTA, CDR2 FQGNSA. The length of the CDR3 is 18 residues. V lost 3 bases and J 3 bases, leaving 20 bases between the germline ends. This CDR3 is CASSFPSGGPLYTGELFF. The CDR3 DNA reads TGTGCCAGCAGCTTCCCCTCGGGGGGCCCTCTATACACCGGGGAGCTGTTTTTT.

Note on this clone: The sample has other DNA sequences that encode this CDR3 too. The V call is TRBV6-5, the J call TRBJ2-7; 7 nucleotides line up with TRBD1. The CDR3 is made up of 14 amino acids. Germline loops: CDR1 MNHEY, CDR2 SVGAGI. J lost 0 bases, V lost 5 bases, and 4 bases had no gene match. The CDR3 reads CASSAGTASYEQYF. CDR3 in DNA: TGTGCCAGCAGTGCCGGGACAGCCTCCTACGAGCAGTACTTC.

The rearrangement uses TRBV20-1 and TRBJ2-3; D ambiguous. Trimming shortened V by 1 base and J by 7 bases, and 3 bases separated the two germline ends. Germline values: CDR1 DFQATT, CDR2 SNEGSKA (reference sequence). This CDR3 contains 10 residues. CDR3: CSARGNTQYF. CDR3 bases: TGCAGTGCTAGAGGGAATACGCAGTATTTT.

V is TRBV23-1 and J is TRBJ2-1, with D maybe TRBD2 (6 bases). TRBV23-1 is filed as an ORF, its function uncertain. Trimming took off 5 bases at V and 2 bases at J, with 10 bases between the two ends. This CDR3 region has 14 residues. For the CDR3, the DNA is TGCGCCAGCAGTGGGACTGGAACCTACAATGAGCAGTTCTTC. Protein product: CASSGTGTYNEQFF.

V is TRBV10-3 and J is TRBJ2-2, with 7 bases aligning to TRBD2. CDR1 is ENHRY and CDR2 is SYGVKD in the germline V gene. The CDR3 has 18 residues. The trim removed 0 bases at V and 3 bases at J, leaving 10 bases unmatched. DNA of the CDR3: TGTGCCATCAGTGAGTCGTTGAACGGGGGGACGGACACCGGGGAGCTGTTTTTT. Translated: CAISESLNGGTDTGELFF.